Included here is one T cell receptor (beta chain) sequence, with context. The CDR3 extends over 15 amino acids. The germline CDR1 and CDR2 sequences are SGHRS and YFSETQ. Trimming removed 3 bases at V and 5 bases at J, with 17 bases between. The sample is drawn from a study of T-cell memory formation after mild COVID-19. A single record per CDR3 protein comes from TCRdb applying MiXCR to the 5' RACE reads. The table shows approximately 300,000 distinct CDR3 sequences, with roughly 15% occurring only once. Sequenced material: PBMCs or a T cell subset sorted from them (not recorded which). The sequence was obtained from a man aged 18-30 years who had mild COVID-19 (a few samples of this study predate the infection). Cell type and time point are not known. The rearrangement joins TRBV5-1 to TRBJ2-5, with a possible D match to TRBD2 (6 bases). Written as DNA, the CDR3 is TGCGCCAGCAGCTCCGTCTTGTCTCGGGGGGAGACCCAGTACTTC. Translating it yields CASSSVLSRGETQYF.